These 7 T cell receptor beta chains originate from one sample sequenced in a study of cytomegalovirus exposure and HLA in healthy donors. Vbeta (60) and Jbeta (13) primers were used in the PCR. Clones were sequenced by immunoSEQ multiplex PCR, and TCRdb holds only the in-frame ones, with some missing. The table has 150,000 to 250,000 clones, approximately 80% seen once. The sample taken for sequencing was PBMCs. The receptors derive from a boy under 10 years old in good health and CMV-seronegative.

The rearrangement links TRBV7-9 to TRBJ1-1; D uncertain. Trimming left V 3 bases short and J 1 base short, with 6 bases between. The CDR3 length is 13 residues. Germline V gene sequence: CDR1 SEHNR, CDR2 FQNEAQ (reference sequence). CDR3 DNA sequence: TGTGCCAGCAGCTTCCTCCGGAACACTGAAGCTTTCTTT. It encodes CASSFLRNTEAFF.

The table lists this clone with a few counts. The V and J genes are TRBV9 and TRBJ2-5; TRBD2 matches at 8 bases. The length of the CDR3 is 17 residues. The V segment lost 4 bases and the J segment 3 bases; nucleotides outside the gene matches: 14. Germline-derived CDR1 and CDR2 are SGDLS and YYNGEE. Here the CDR3 DNA reads TGTGCCAGCAGCCTTCCGTTGGCGGGGGGCCGAAAAGAGACCCAGTACTTC. Translating gives CASSLPLAGGRKETQYF.

The chain uses TRBV29-1 and TRBJ2-7; 7 bases agree with TRBD1. Germline V gives CDR1 SQVTM, CDR2 ANQGSEA. The CDR3 has 14 amino acids. The V and J ends lost 6 bases and 0 bases, in that order; junction bases with no gene match: 8. DNA of the CDR3: TGCAGCGTAGCCGGGACAGAGAACTCCTACGAGCAGTACTTC. Its translation: CSVAGTENSYEQYF.

V usage is TRBV7-6 and J usage is TRBJ2-5, with 10 bases lining up with TRBD1. Judging by the DNA end, TRBJ2-7 fits better; the J call may be wrong. The CDR3 is 16 residues long. Germline-derived CDR1 and CDR2 are SGHVS and FNYEAQ. This chain's CDR3 is CASSLVPGQGAYEQYF. Written as DNA, the CDR3 is TGTGCCAGCAGCTTAGTCCCCGGACAGGGGGCCTACGAGCAGTACTTC.

The chain combines TRBV4-3 with TRBJ1-3, with D hard to call. The CDR3 spans 14 residues. The V gene's germline CDR1 is LGHNA and CDR2 YSLEER. The V gene lost 1 base and the J gene lost 0 bases, with 4 bases spanning the gap. This CDR3 reads CASSQANSGNTIYF. In DNA form, the CDR3 reads TGCGCCAGCAGCCAAGCCAACTCTGGAAACACCATATATTTT.

As concerns this clone: Relative to the germline gene, one junction end is altered; a read error may explain this. This chain uses TRBV4-1 with TRBJ2-7; 9 nucleotides align to TRBD1. CDR1 and CDR2 from the germline V gene are MGHRA and YSYEKL. This CDR3 contains 17 residues. The CDR3 loop reads CASSRYFAGTGSPKLDF. The CDR3 nucleotides are TGCGCCAGCAGCCGATATTTTGCAGGGACAGGGTCCCCCAAGTTGGACTTC.

V gene TRBV5-8 combines with J gene TRBJ1-5, with 8 bases identical to TRBD1. CDR1 and CDR2 from the germline V gene are SGHTS and YDEGEE. The V segment lost 5 bases and the J segment 5 bases; nucleotides outside the gene matches: 6. The CDR3 contains 14 residues. DNA for the CDR3: TGTGCCAGCAGACCCAGGGGGCCCTATCAGCCCCAGCATTTT. It yields the protein CASRPRGPYQPQHF.